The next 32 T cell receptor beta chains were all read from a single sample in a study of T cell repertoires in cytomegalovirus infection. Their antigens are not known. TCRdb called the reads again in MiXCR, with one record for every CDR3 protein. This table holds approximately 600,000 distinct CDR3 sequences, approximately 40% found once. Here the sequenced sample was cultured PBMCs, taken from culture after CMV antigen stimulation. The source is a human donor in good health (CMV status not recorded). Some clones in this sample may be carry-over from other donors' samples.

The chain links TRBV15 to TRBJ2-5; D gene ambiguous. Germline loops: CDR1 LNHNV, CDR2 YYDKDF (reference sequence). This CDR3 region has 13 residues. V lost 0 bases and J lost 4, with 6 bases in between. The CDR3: CATSREQRETQYF. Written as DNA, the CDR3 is TGTGCCACCAGCAGAGAACAGAGAGAGACCCAGTACTTC.

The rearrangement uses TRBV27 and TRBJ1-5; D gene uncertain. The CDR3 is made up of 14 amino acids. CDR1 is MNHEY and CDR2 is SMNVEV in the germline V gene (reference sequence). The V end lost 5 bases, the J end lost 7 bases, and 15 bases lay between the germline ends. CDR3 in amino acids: CASSPTRLRQPQHF. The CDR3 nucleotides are TGTGCCAGCAGTCCCACCCGGTTGCGGCAGCCCCAGCATTTT.

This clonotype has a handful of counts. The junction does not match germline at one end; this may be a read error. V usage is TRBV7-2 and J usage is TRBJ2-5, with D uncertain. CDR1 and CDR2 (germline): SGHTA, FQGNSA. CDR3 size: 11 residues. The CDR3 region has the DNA TGTGCCAGCAGCTTAGGGTTAGGCCGGGACTTC. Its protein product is CASSLGLGRDF.

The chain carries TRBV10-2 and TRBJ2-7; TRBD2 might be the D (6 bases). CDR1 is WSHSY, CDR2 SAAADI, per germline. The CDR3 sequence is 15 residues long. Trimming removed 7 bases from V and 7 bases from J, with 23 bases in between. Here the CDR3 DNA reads TGCGCCAGCACTGACTGGGAGGACACCGGTGTGGAGCAGTACTTC. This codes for CASTDWEDTGVEQYF.

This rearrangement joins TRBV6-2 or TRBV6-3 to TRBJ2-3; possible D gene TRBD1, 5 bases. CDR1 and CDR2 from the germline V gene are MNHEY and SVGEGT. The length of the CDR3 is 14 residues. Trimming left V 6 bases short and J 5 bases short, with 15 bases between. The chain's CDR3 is CASRPTGIRDTQYF. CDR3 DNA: TGTGCCAGCAGACCTACAGGAATTAGAGATACGCAGTATTTT.

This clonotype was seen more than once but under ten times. In nucleotides, the CDR3 is TGCAGTGCTAGAGGACTAGCGGGGGGGCTGGAGTACTTC. This translates into CSARGLAGGLEYF. This sequence joins TRBV20-1 and TRBJ2-5; the match to TRBD2 covers 14 bases. Losses at the gene ends were 1 base for V and 12 bases for J; bases not matched to a gene: 4. The CDR3 runs to 13 residues. Germline assignment: CDR1 DFQATT and CDR2 SNEGSKA (reference sequence).

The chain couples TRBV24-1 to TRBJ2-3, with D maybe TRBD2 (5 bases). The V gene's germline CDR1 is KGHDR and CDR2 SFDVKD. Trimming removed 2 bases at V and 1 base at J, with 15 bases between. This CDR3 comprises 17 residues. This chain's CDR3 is CATSDYTEVGGTDTQYF. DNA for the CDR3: TGTGCCACCAGTGATTACACCGAGGTGGGAGGCACAGATACGCAGTATTTT.

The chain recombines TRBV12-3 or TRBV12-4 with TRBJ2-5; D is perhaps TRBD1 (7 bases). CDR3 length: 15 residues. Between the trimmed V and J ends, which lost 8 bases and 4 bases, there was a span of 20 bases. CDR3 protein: CASSHGGGAAETQYF. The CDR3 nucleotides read TGTGCCAGCTCCCATGGAGGGGGCGCGGCAGAGACCCAGTACTTC.

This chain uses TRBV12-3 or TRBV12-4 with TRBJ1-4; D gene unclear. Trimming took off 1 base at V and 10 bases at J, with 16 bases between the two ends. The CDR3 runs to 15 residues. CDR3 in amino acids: CASSLGLPQEGKLFF. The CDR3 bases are TGTGCCAGCAGTTTAGGTCTCCCCCAAGAAGGAAAACTGTTTTTT.

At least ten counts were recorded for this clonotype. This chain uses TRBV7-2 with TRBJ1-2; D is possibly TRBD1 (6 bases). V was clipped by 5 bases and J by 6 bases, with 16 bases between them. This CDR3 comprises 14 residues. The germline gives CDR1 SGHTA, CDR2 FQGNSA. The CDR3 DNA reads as TGTGCCAGCAGCCCGGTTGGAGGGGGACATGGCTACACCTTC. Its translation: CASSPVGGGHGYTF.

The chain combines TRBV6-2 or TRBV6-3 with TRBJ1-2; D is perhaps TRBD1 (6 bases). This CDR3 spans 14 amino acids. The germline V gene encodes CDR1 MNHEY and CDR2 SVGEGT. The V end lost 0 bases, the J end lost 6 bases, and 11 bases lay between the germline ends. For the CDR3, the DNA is TGTGCCAGCAGTTACTCGATCCAGGGGAATGGCTACACCTTC. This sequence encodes CASSYSIQGNGYTF.

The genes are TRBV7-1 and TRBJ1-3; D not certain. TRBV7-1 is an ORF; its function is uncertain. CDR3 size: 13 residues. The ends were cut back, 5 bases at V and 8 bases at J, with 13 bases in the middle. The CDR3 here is CASSRNPGDTIYF. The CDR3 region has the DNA TGTGCCAGCAGCCGAAACCCCGGGGACACCATATATTTT.

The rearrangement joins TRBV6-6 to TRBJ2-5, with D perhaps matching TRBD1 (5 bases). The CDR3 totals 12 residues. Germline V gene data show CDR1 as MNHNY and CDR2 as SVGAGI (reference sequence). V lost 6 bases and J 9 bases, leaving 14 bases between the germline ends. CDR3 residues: CASSDQVRAQYF. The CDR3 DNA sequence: TGTGCCAGCAGCGACCAAGTCAGGGCCCAGTACTTC.

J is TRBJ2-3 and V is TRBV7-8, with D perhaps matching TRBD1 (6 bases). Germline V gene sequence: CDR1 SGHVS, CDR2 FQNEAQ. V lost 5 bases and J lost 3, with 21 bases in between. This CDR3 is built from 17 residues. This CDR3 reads CASSPGIRARGTDTQYF. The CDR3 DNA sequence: TGTGCCAGCAGCCCAGGCATAAGGGCGAGGGGGACAGATACGCAGTATTTT.

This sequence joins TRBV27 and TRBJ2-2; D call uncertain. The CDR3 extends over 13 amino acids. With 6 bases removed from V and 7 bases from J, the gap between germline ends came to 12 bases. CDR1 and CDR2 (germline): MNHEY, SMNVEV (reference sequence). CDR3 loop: CASSFTISGELFF. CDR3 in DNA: TGTGCCAGCAGCTTTACCATTAGCGGGGAGCTGTTTTTT.

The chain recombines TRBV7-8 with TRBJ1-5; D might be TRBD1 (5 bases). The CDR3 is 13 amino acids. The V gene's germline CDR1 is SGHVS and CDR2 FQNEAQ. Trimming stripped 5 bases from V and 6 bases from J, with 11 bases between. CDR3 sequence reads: CASSARVGQPQHF. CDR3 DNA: TGTGCCAGCAGCGCCAGGGTCGGTCAGCCCCAGCATTTT.

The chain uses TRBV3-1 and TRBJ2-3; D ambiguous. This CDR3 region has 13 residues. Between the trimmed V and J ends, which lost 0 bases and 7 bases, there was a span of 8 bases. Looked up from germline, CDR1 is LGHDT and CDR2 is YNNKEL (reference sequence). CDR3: CASSQETTYTQYF. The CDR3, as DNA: TGTGCCAGCAGCCAAGAAACTACCTATACGCAGTATTTT.

As DNA, the CDR3 is TGTGCCAGCAGCTTACTTTTCGGGGGTGAGCAGTTCTTC. This encodes CASSLLFGGEQFF. The rearrangement links TRBV7-2 to TRBJ2-1; possible D gene TRBD2, 6 bases. The CDR3 has 13 amino acids. Germline CDR1 SGHTA, CDR2 FQGNSA. V was shortened by 2 bases and J by 9 bases, with 11 bases between the two germline ends.

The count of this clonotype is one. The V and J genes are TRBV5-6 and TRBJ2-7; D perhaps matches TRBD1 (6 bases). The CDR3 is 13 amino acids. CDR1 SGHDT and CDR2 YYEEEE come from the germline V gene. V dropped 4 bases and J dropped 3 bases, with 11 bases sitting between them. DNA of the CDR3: TGTGCCAGCAGCGCACAGGGATTCTACGAGCAGTACTTC. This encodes CASSAQGFYEQYF.

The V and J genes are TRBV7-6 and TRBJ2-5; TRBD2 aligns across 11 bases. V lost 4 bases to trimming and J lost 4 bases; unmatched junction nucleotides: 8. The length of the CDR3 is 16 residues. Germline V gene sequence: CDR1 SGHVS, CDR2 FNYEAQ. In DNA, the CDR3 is TGTGCCAGCAGCTCACTTAGCGGGGGGGCCGGAGAGACCCAGTACTTC. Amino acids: CASSSLSGGAGETQYF.

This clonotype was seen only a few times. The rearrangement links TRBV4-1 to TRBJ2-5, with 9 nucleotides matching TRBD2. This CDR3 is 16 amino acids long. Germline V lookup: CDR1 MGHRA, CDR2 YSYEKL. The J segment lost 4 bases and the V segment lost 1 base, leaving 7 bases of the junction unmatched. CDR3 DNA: TGCGCCAGCAGCCAAGTTCCAGCGGGGGGTCGAGAGACCCAGTACTTC. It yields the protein CASSQVPAGGRETQYF.

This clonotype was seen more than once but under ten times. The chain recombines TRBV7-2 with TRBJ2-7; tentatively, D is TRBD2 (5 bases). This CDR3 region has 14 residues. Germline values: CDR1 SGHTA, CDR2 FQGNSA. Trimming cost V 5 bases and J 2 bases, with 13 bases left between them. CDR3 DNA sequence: TGTGCCAGCAGCCCCAGGCTGGAGGCCTACGAGCAGTACTTC. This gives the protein CASSPRLEAYEQYF.

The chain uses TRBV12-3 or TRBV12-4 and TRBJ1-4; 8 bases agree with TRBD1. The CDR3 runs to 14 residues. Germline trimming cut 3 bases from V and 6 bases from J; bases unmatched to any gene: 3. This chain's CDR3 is CASSFVRGHEKLFF. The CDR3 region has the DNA TGTGCCAGCAGTTTTGTCAGGGGGCATGAAAAACTGTTTTTT.

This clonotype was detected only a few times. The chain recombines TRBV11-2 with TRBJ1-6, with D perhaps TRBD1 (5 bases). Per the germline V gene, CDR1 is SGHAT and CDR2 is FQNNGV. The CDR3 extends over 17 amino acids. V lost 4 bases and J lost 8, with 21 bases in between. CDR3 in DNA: TGTGCCAGCAGCTCACGAGGGACGTCCACAAAGGATTCACCCCTCCACTTT. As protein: CASSSRGTSTKDSPLHF.

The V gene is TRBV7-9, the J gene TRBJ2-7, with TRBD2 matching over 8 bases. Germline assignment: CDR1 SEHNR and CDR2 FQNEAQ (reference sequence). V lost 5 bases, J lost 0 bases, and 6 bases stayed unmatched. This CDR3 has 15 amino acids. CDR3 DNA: TGTGCCAGCAGCCATAGCGGGGACTACTCCTACGAGCAGTACTTC. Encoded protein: CASSHSGDYSYEQYF.

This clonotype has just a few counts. The CDR3 DNA sequence: TGTGCCAGCAGTTATTCCTTCCCGGGGGCGGGAGCGACAGATACGCAGTATTTT. Its translation: CASSYSFPGAGATDTQYF. The rearrangement joins TRBV6-5 to TRBJ2-3; D might be TRBD2 (7 bases). The CDR3 extends over 18 amino acids. Trimming pared 3 bases from V and 3 bases from J, leaving 22 bases between. Germline V gives CDR1 MNHEY, CDR2 SVGAGI.

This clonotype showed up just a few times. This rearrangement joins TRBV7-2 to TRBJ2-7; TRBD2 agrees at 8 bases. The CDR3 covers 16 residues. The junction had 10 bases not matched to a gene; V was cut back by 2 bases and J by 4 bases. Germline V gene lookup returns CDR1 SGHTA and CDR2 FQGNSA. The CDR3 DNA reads TGTGCCAGCAGCTTACCCCCCGGGGGGGTGAGGTACGAGCAGTACTTC. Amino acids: CASSLPPGGVRYEQYF. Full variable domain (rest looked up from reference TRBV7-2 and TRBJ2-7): GAGVSQSPSNKVTEKGKDVELRCDPISGHTALYWYRQSLGQGLEFLIYFQGNSAPDKSGLPSDRFSAERTGGSVSTLTIQRTQQEDSAVYLCASSLPPGGVRYEQYFGPGTRLTVT.

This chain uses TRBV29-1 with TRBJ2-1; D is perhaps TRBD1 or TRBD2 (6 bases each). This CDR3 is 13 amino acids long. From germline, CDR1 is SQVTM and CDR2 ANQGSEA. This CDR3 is CTHGTSRGNEQFF. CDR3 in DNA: TGCACCCACGGGACTTCAAGGGGGAATGAGCAGTTCTTC.

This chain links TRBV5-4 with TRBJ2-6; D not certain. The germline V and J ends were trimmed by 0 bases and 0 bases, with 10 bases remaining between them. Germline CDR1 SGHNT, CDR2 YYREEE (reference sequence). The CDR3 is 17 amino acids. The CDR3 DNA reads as TGTGCCAGCAGCTTGGGGACGCACAGCTCTGGGGCCAACGTCCTGACTTTC. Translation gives CASSLGTHSSGANVLTF.

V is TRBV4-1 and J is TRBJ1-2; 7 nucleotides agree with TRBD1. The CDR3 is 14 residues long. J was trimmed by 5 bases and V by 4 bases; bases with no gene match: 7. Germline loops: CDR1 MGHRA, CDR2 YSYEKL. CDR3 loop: CASSRPGQSYGYTF. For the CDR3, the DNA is TGCGCCAGCAGCCGCCCGGGACAGTCATATGGCTACACCTTC.

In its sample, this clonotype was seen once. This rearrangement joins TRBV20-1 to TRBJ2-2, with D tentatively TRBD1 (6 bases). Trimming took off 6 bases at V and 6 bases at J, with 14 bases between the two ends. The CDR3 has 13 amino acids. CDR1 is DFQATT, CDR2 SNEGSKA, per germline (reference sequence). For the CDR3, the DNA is TGCAGTGCCCCCGAAGGGGGAGCCGGGGAGCTGTTTTTT. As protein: CSAPEGGAGELFF.

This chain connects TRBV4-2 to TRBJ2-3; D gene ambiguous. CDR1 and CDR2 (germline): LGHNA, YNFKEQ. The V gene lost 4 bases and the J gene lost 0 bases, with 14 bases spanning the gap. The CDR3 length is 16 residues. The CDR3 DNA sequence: TGTGCCAGCAGCCTTCTCGCCTCCGGTAGCACAGATACGCAGTATTTT. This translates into CASSLLASGSTDTQYF.